The sequence of this TCR beta chain was determined in a study of cytomegalovirus exposure and HLA in healthy donors (dated 2017 in TCRdb). About the study as a whole: According to an earlier analysis of a few hundred of the donors, about 179 million T cells yielded 90 million to 130 million unique TCR beta sequences and about 300 Gb of sequence data. An early release that covered some 630 HLA-typed donors contained around 300 gigabases of sequencing data and around 80 million unique TCR sequences. The genetic ancestry cluster associated with self-reported Caucasian donors included roughly four fifths of the roughly 410 genotyped donors. The study aimed to test whether cataloging public T cell receptors could reveal signatures of past pathogen exposure. The T cell repertoires of under 700 subjects were profiled by immunosequencing and related to cytomegalovirus serostatus. A separate validation cohort of roughly 120 different subjects was used in addition to the roughly 620-subject first cohort. High-throughput TCR immunosequencing, statistical association of individual TCRs with disease status, and machine learning were combined to predict cytomegalovirus infection status. To study patterns of TCR occurrence, a later analysis re-analyzed previously published TCR beta repertoires from hundreds of donors and added high-resolution HLA genotyping. The later analysis used no new phenotypic data to find candidate immune exposures, relying instead on TCR beta sequences and their occurrence across donors. An earlier analysis of a few hundred of the donors applied high-throughput TCR beta sequencing to assess whether each TCR beta V gene segment acted as functional or pseudogenic. Donor age, sex, ethnicity and CMV serostatus were compiled together with the repertoire data. Genome-wide SNP genotypes for about three fifths of the roughly 700 donors were used in a later genetic analysis, which treated that subset as a discovery cohort. Every repertoire in the discovery cohort had been generated on one and the same sequencing platform. HLA typing covered class I and class II loci at four-digit resolution. The number of donors typed differed by locus, with roughly 620-630 for A, B, C, DRB1 and DQB1, roughly 520 for DQA1, about 610 for DPA1, and some 440 for DPB1. Four to six DR-DQ haplotypes were handled as single units for association and clustering, since linkage in the cohort was strong. Among 398 genotyped donors of the cohort, an average of approximately 230,000 unique TCR beta nucleotide sequences were sequenced per donor, around 20% of them non-productive.

The cohort comprised some 700 healthy bone marrow donors. At the time of sampling, every cohort member was nominally healthy, though immune exposures that went unrecorded were likely present. Of the 670 or so cohort members, approximately 280 had positive CMV serostatus and 350 to 450 had negative CMV serostatus, and CMV serostatus was not recorded for the donor. Every donor gave a peripheral blood sample, and the peripheral blood mononuclear cells from that sample were used for TCR beta sequencing. Genomic DNA was extracted from the blood cell samples with the Qiagen DNeasy Blood Extraction Kit. General conclusions and limits of the study: According to a later analysis, parvovirus B19, influenza, CMV and Epstein-Barr virus appeared linked to several top co-occurrence clusters. A later analysis associated about 17,000 TCR beta sequences with specific HLA alleles at a false discovery rate of 0.05. A group of highly shared sequence variants was considered likely to be a technical artifact of the sequencing pipeline. An association between a missense DCLRE1C variant and V-gene and J-gene trimming of TCR beta chains was found in a later genetic analysis and replicated in an independent cohort. According to the authors, the approach could potentially be generalized to other disease states and immunological phenotypes. In vitro tests confirmed that a few of the cytomegalovirus-associated TCR beta chains recognize cytomegalovirus antigens. This cohort had only TCR beta chains sequenced, and the lack of alpha or paired-chain data limited which features could be detected. In a later analysis, TCR association rates were found to vary across HLA loci, with the most associated TCRs seen for DRB1 alleles and the fewest for HLA-C alleles. A later genetic analysis reported fewer N-insertions in productive TCRs among donors in an Asian-associated ancestry cluster than the roughly 700-donor mean. A further reported finding was that TCR beta sequences accurately predicted the HLA-A and HLA-B alleles for most subjects in the first cohort. In a later analysis, HLA-associated TCR beta chains were found to be more clonally expanded and to have lower generation probabilities than equally common non-associated chains. An earlier analysis of 587 of the donors showed that most TCR beta V segments appeared in productive rearrangements either about 90% or about 30% of the time, which broadly matched IMGT annotations. When HLA alleles, especially DR and DQ, strongly co-occurred, TCR associations were difficult to assign to individual alleles. Presence/absence analyses assumed roughly uniform sequencing depth across donors, an assumption that may not hold. Immune exposure information for the cohort was limited to CMV serostatus. HLA typing was unavailable for some donors at each locus, so association tests used only the typed subset. Most TCR sequences were observed very rarely across donors, whereas some public TCRs were present in many individuals. Seventeen rarely observed V segments, including chromosome 9 orphons, were excluded from the earlier analysis of just under 600 of the donors because counts were too low. The classifier was reported to diagnose cytomegalovirus status with high specificity and sensitivity in both the original and validation cohorts. According to a later analysis, most CMV-associated TCR beta chains appeared to be HLA-restricted, and the HLA associations seemed to be driven largely by CMV exposure. Linkage disequilibrium might explain the correlated functional status among segregating V segments, but an unknown experimental factor could not be ruled out. A total of 150 to 200 TCR beta chains were listed by the study as associated with cytomegalovirus.

Libraries came from the immunoSEQ multiplex PCR assay. For the multiplex PCR, a mixture combining 60 forward primers for TCR Vbeta segments and 13 reverse primers for TCR Jbeta segments was used. Amplification of the CDR3 region of rearranged TCR beta genes was performed with a multiplex PCR assay on genomic DNA. Amplified TCR beta libraries were sequenced as 87-base-pair reads on the Illumina HiSeq System. Concerning the study's data processing: Across the 700 or so repertoires, a later analysis counted 60 million to 90 million unique TCR beta chains, roughly 11 million of which were shared by at least two donors. To remove PCR and sequencing errors, raw reads were error-corrected and collapsed into unique sequences using a nearest-neighbor algorithm that merged closely related sequences. V, D and J gene segments were assigned by aligning CDR3 sequences to IMGT reference sequences. Each retained sequence needed at least a six-nucleotide match to both a V gene segment and a J gene segment. Rearrangements were called productive when the CDR3 lacked stop codons and stayed in frame with V and J; all others were non-productive. CDR3 was defined according to IMGT convention as the region running from the second conserved V-encoded cysteine to the conserved J-encoded phenylalanine. In an earlier analysis of more than 550 of the donors, sequences lacking an unambiguous match to a single V gene segment were excluded. An earlier analysis of 587 of the donors called V segments functional above 56.7% productive rearrangements and segregating when the between-donor standard deviation exceeded 5%. To diagnose cytomegalovirus status from the catalog of TCR beta chain sequences, a statistical classification framework was built. A later analysis assigned V and J genes by comparing TCR nucleotide sequences with IMGT/GENE-DB human TR gene sequences. In a later analysis, CDR3 sequences and most-parsimonious VDJ recombination scenarios were assigned using the TCRdist pipeline. A later analysis defined each TCR beta chain by its CDR3 amino acid sequence plus V-gene family, and excluded reads lacking a unique V-gene family. A later analysis removed 592 highly shared, low-generation-probability nucleotide sequences to deal with suspected cross-contamination and a sequencing artifact. In a later analysis, a clonal expansion index was calculated for each public chain from normalized within-repertoire ranks of inferred template counts. Generation probabilities in a later analysis came from a VDJ recombination model fitted to out-of-frame rearrangements, and those results were checked against IGoR. In a later analysis, hypergeometric tests were used to score TCR-TCR, TCR-HLA and TCR-CMV co-occurrence, with a repertoire-size bias correction applied to TCR pairs. A later analysis estimated false discovery rates by permuting HLA or CMV assignments 20 times. In a later analysis, co-occurring TCRs were grouped using DBSCAN, with TCRdist sequence similarity added in when clustering inside HLA-allele-positive subsets. Repertoires with fewer than 30,000 or more than 120,000 public chains were left out of co-occurrence clustering, as were roughly five repertoires with anomalous nucleotide sharing. Drawn from immuneACCESS, this table holds only the in-frame rearrangements with V and J called that TCRdb kept. Clones are partly lost; checked studies trace under half to an unresolved V gene and leave the rest unexplained. Clonal size and the V and J genes are those of that table, whereas D and trimming came from the DNA. The sample records 200,000 to 250,000 clones, under 90% of which are singletons. Together, the top ten hold roughly 1.3% of the sample.

As for this clone: This receptor's antigen is unknown. Base qualities were left out, and no much larger clone turns up one base away.

The clonotype comes from a human donor in good health. The sequencing input was PBMCs.

The CDR3 loop reads CASSRDPPESGLSYEQYF. The DNA sequence follows: TGCGCCAGCAGCCGAGACCCCCCTGAGAGCGGTCTCTCCTACGAGCAGTACTTC. The V and J genes are TRBV4-1 and TRBJ2-7; 5 matching bases give a weak D call of TRBD2. From the germline V gene, CDR1 is MGHRA and CDR2 is YSYEKL. From its cysteine to its phenylalanine, the CDR3 spans 18 amino acids. Only the CDR3 portion is preserved as DNA: 54 bases, with reading frame beginning at the first base. V is shortened by 4 bases, J by 0 bases, and the region joining them spans 22 bases.